Presented here are 18 T cell receptor beta chains from one specimen sequenced in a study of control samples from healthy donors and cancer patients. Assay: immunoSEQ multiplex PCR; the TCRdb copy retains only in-frame clones and omits some. The sample has around 100,000 clones, around 89% seen once; the top ten hold approximately 19%. The sample was PBMCs. The receptors stem from a man aged 55-75 years with lung cancer.

J is TRBJ2-1 and V is TRBV5-1, with TRBD1 matching 7 bases. The V gene's germline CDR1 is SGHRS and CDR2 YFSETQ. The CDR3 has 15 amino acids. Germline trimming cut 5 bases from V and 5 bases from J; bases unmatched to any gene: 10. CDR3 region: CASSPQGRQDNEQFF. CDR3 DNA: TGCGCCAGCAGTCCACAGGGGCGCCAGGACAATGAGCAGTTCTTC.

This chain links TRBV24-1 with TRBJ1-5; the match to TRBD1 covers 7 bases. The V gene end was trimmed by 5 bases and the J gene end by 5 bases; junction bases not matched to a gene: 8. CDR1 is KGHDR and CDR2 is SFDVKD in the germline V gene. This CDR3 contains 15 residues. Here the CDR3 reads CATSAPRQGDQPQHF. CDR3 in DNA: TGTGCCACCAGTGCTCCCCGACAGGGAGATCAGCCCCAGCATTTT.

The V gene is TRBV5-4, the J gene TRBJ2-1; the D is unclear. Trimming left V 3 bases short and J 8 bases short, with 9 bases between. The CDR3 consists of 12 residues. CDR1 and CDR2 from the germline V gene are SGHNT and YYREEE (reference sequence). The CDR3, as DNA: TGTGCCAGCAGCTCCCTTCAGGATGAGCAGTTCTTC. Amino acids: CASSSLQDEQFF.

The chain employs TRBV7-9 and TRBJ1-1; D remains unclear. CDR1 is SEHNR, CDR2 FQNEAQ, per germline (reference sequence). Trimming removed 1 base from V and 5 bases from J, with 8 bases in between. The CDR3 covers 13 residues. The CDR3 nucleotides read TGTGCCAGCAGCTTAGTGGTTCATACTGAAGCTTTCTTT. Protein product: CASSLVVHTEAFF.

The DNA of the CDR3 is TGTGCCAGCAGTGAGGCATTGGTGGCCTACAATGAGCAGTTCTTC. This gives the protein CASSEALVAYNEQFF. The chain is built from TRBV2 and TRBJ2-1; no clear D gene. Looked up from germline, CDR1 is SNHLY and CDR2 is FYNNEI. The V and J ends lost 3 bases and 2 bases respectively, with 11 bases between them. The CDR3 consists of 15 residues.

V is TRBV10-3 and J is TRBJ1-1; 8 bases agree with TRBD1. CDR1 ENHRY and CDR2 SYGVKD come from the germline V gene. V lost 6 bases, J lost 6 bases, and 6 bases stayed unmatched. The CDR3 loop spans 13 amino acids. Here the CDR3 reads CAIRETGAAEAFF. As DNA, the CDR3 is TGTGCCATCAGGGAGACAGGGGCGGCTGAAGCTTTCTTT.

The rearrangement uses TRBV19 and TRBJ1-5; D is uncertain. Deletions cut 6 bases from V and 5 bases from J, with 11 bases between. This CDR3 spans 13 amino acids. Looked up from germline, CDR1 is LNHDA and CDR2 is SQIVND (reference sequence). The CDR3 is CASRVARDQPQHF. The CDR3 bases are TGTGCCAGTAGGGTCGCTAGAGATCAGCCCCAGCATTTT.

The chain uses TRBV7-9 and TRBJ1-2, with D maybe TRBD1 (5 bases). The CDR3 spans 15 residues. Germline lookup yields CDR1 SEHNR and CDR2 FQNEAQ (reference sequence). V dropped 4 bases and J dropped 0 bases, with 12 bases sitting between them. The CDR3 bases are TGTGCCAGCAGCTATAACCAGGGAGCTAACTATGGCTACACCTTC. This codes for CASSYNQGANYGYTF.

To note about this clone: The sample carries other DNA sequences with the same CDR3. V gene TRBV7-3 combines with J gene TRBJ2-5, with D possibly called TRBD1 or TRBD2 (5 bases each). Trimming shortened V by 5 bases and J by 5 bases, and 15 bases separated the two germline ends. The germline V gene has CDR1 SGHTA and CDR2 FQGTGA. CDR3 size: 14 residues. CDR3 sequence: CASSLAGRGETQYF. CDR3 in DNA: TGTGCCAGCAGCCTAGCAGGGAGAGGGGAGACCCAGTACTTC.

This clone was detected once. The chain uses TRBV5-1 and TRBJ1-1; D might be TRBD1 (6 bases). The CDR3 runs 15 residues. The germline CDR1 and CDR2 sequences are SGHRS and YFSETQ. V shed 2 bases and J shed 7 bases, with 18 bases lying between them. CDR3 sequence (DNA): TGCGCCAGCAGCTTAACCAATCAGGGGTACGGTGAAGCTTTCTTT. Protein sequence: CASSLTNQGYGEAFF.

The gene calls are TRBV3-1 (or the pseudogene TRBV3-2) and TRBJ2-1; perhaps TRBD1 as D (6 bases). V was clipped by 5 bases and J by 5 bases, with 10 bases between them. The CDR3 length is 13 residues. The germline V gene encodes CDR1 LGHDT and CDR2 YNNKEL (reference sequence). The CDR3 reads CASSNRANNEQFF. The CDR3 nucleotides read TGTGCCAGCAGCAACAGGGCAAACAATGAGCAGTTCTTC.

This rearrangement joins TRBV6-2 or TRBV6-3 to TRBJ1-1; D gene uncertain. This CDR3 has 11 amino acids. V dropped 2 bases and J dropped 5 bases, with 3 bases sitting between them. Germline assignment: CDR1 MNHEY and CDR2 SVGEGT. The CDR3 is CASSYPTEAFF. The CDR3 nucleotides are TGTGCCAGCAGTTACCCGACTGAAGCTTTCTTT.

As to this clone: One end of the junction fails to match germline, which may point to a read error. The chain recombines TRBV5-5 with TRBJ1-5; D perhaps matches TRBD1 (6 bases). Per the germline V gene, CDR1 is SGHKS and CDR2 is YYEKEE (reference sequence). CDR3 length: 14 amino acids. The chain's CDR3 is CASSLGGGNQSQHF. The DNA for the CDR3 is TGTGCCAGCAGCCTCGGAGGGGGGAATCAGTCCCAGCATTTT.

The sample holds one count of this clone. The chain recombines TRBV29-1 with TRBJ2-7; the D gene could be TRBD1 or TRBD2 (5 bases each). V shed 7 bases and J shed 3 bases, with 16 bases lying between them. This CDR3 comprises 13 residues. Germline CDR1 reads SQVTM; CDR2 reads ANQGSEA. The CDR3, as DNA: TGCAGCGCCAAAAACGAGGGGCTCTACGAGCAGTACGTC. This codes for CSAKNEGLYEQYV.

The chain is built from TRBV7-2 and TRBJ1-2; 8 nucleotides agree with TRBD1. J lost 6 bases, V lost 3 bases, and 3 bases had no gene match. Germline lookup yields CDR1 SGHTA and CDR2 FQGNSA. The CDR3 has 13 residues. CDR3 residues: CASSFRGLNGYTF. The CDR3 bases are TGTGCCAGCAGCTTCAGGGGGCTTAATGGCTACACCTTC.

This clone was detected a few times. The chain is built from TRBV25-1 and TRBJ2-3, with TRBD2 as a possible D gene (7 bases). V dropped 8 bases and J dropped 5 bases, with 17 bases sitting between them. This CDR3 comprises 14 residues. CDR1 MGHDK and CDR2 SYGVNS come from the germline V gene. The CDR3 coding sequence is TGTGCCAGCGGTATGGGGGGGCTTGGAGATACGCAGTATTTT. As protein: CASGMGGLGDTQYF.

The rearrangement links TRBV12-3 or TRBV12-4 to TRBJ1-1; D call uncertain. Between the trimmed V and J ends, which lost 0 bases and 8 bases, there was a span of 7 bases. This CDR3 comprises 12 residues. The CDR3 DNA reads as TGTGCCAGCAGTTTAGCTGACTGGGAAGCTTTCTTT. It translates to CASSLADWEAFF.

V gene TRBV3-1 (or the pseudogene TRBV3-2) combines with J gene TRBJ1-3; 7 positions agree with TRBD1. Germline values: CDR1 LGHDT, CDR2 YNNKEL (reference sequence). V shed 1 base, J shed 0 bases, and the junction held 3 bases outside the gene matches. CDR3 size: 16 residues. The CDR3 protein is CASSQVGGFSGNTIYF. Here the CDR3 DNA reads TGTGCCAGCAGCCAAGTAGGGGGCTTCTCTGGAAACACCATATATTTT.